One and the same sample provided the 20 T cell receptor beta chains below, sequenced in a study of PD-L1 blockade in urothelial cancer. Sequenced by immunoSEQ multiplex PCR; TCRdb stores in-frame clones only, minus some. The table lists tens of thousands of clones, approximately 82% of them singletons. This sample comprised PBMCs, obtained around atezolizumab (anti-PD-L1) treatment. The receptors come from a man in his 70s with urothelial cancer.

This chain connects TRBV5-8 to TRBJ1-3; D is possibly TRBD1 (6 bases). Trimming cost V 3 bases and J 7 bases, with 14 bases left between them. The CDR3 is 14 amino acids. Per the germline V gene, CDR1 is SGHTS and CDR2 is YDEGEE. The DNA for the CDR3 is TGTGCCAGCAGCTCCCGGGGGGGCCTCAACACCATATATTTT. Its translation: CASSSRGGLNTIYF. Full variable domain (rest looked up from reference TRBV5-8 and TRBJ1-3): EAGVTQSPTHLIKTRGQQATLRCSPISGHTSVYWYQQALGLGLQFLLWYDEGEERNRGNFPPRFSGRQFPNYSSELNVNALELEDSALYLCASSSRGGLNTIYFGEGSWLTVV.

The chain is built from TRBV7-2 and TRBJ2-1; 11 bases align to TRBD2. J gave up 9 bases and V 3 bases, and 13 bases lay outside the gene matches. CDR1 SGHTA and CDR2 FQGNSA come from the germline V gene. The CDR3 covers 17 residues. CDR3 in DNA: TGTGCCAGCAGCTTGTTTAGTAGCGGGAGGGGTCTGGGTGAGCAGTTCTTC. It encodes CASSLFSSGRGLGEQFF.

The table lists this clone with a count of one. V usage is TRBV5-1 and J usage is TRBJ2-1; the D gene is possibly TRBD2 (5 bases). Germline CDR1 is SGHRS and CDR2 is YFSETQ. The V gene lost 1 base and the J gene lost 3 bases, with 11 bases spanning the gap. The CDR3 length is 15 residues. The CDR3 bases are TGCGCCAGCAGCTTGTCCGAGCGGAACTACAATGAGCAGTTCTTC. Translating gives CASSLSERNYNEQFF. The full variable domain, completed using reference TRBV5-1 and TRBJ2-1, is KAGVTQTPRYLIKTRGQQVTLSCSPISGHRSVSWYQQTPGQGLQFLFEYFSETQRNKGNFPGRFSGRQFSNSRSEMNVSTLELGDSALYLCASSLSERNYNEQFFGPGTRLTVL.

In nucleotides, the CDR3 is TGTGCCAGCAGCTGGACAGGCAAGAACACTGAAGCTTTCTTT. Protein sequence: CASSWTGKNTEAFF. The rearrangement links TRBV5-5 to TRBJ1-1, with TRBD1 matching over 7 bases. V was pared by 3 bases and J by 1 base, with 3 bases of the junction left unmatched. This CDR3 is built from 14 residues. The germline V gene has CDR1 SGHKS and CDR2 YYEKEE (reference sequence).

The sample holds one count of this clone. The chain is built from TRBV27 and TRBJ2-4, with no clear D. V was pared by 6 bases and J by 0 bases, with 12 bases between. Germline V CDR1 and CDR2: MNHEY, SMNVEV (reference sequence). The CDR3 extends over 15 amino acids. CDR3 amino acids: CASRLSPLAKNIQYF. CDR3 DNA sequence: TGTGCCAGCAGACTCTCCCCCCTAGCCAAAAACATTCAGTACTTC.

This sequence joins TRBV15 and TRBJ1-1, with D possibly TRBD1 on 5 matching bases. Germline V CDR1 and CDR2: LNHNV, YYDKDF (reference sequence). Between the trimmed V and J ends, which lost 0 bases and 5 bases, there was a span of 13 bases. This CDR3 spans 15 amino acids. For the CDR3, the DNA is TGTGCCACCAGCAGAGATTCGGGGGACGGAACTGAAGCTTTCTTT. Its translation is CATSRDSGDGTEAFF.

V usage is TRBV7-9 and J usage is TRBJ2-1; D perhaps matches TRBD1 (6 bases). The CDR3 runs 13 residues. From germline, CDR1 is SEHNR and CDR2 FQNEAQ (reference sequence). Trimming shortened V by 11 bases and J by 10 bases, and 21 bases separated the two germline ends. CDR3 in amino acids: CAPYRAGLEEQFF. In nucleotides, the CDR3 is TGTGCCCCGTACAGGGCAGGCCTGGAGGAGCAGTTCTTC.

This chain connects TRBV6-1 to TRBJ1-2; 9 bases are shared with TRBD1. V trimming: 5 bases; J trimming: 9 bases; junction bases outside the gene matches: 4. There are 12 residues in the CDR3. CDR1 is MNHNS and CDR2 is SASEGT in the germline V gene. CDR3 nucleotides: TGTGCCAGCAGTCCAGACAGGGGGAGCTACACCTTC. Its protein product is CASSPDRGSYTF.

V gene TRBV18 combines with J gene TRBJ2-2; D is unclear. Trimming shortened V by 3 bases and J by 7 bases, and 21 bases separated the two germline ends. Germline loops: CDR1 KGHSH, CDR2 LQKENI. The CDR3 contains 17 residues. The CDR3 DNA sequence: TGTGCCAGCTCACCGTCTTTATCGAGAAGGCAGGTCGGGGAGCTGTTTTTT. Amino acid sequence: CASSPSLSRRQVGELFF. Supplemented by reference TRBV18 and TRBJ2-2, the full variable domain reads NAGVMQNPRHLVRRRGQEARLRCSPMKGHSHVYWYRQLPEEGLKFMVYLQKENIIDESGMPKERFSAEFPKEGPSILRIQQVVRGDSAAYFCASSPSLSRRQVGELFFGEGSRLTVL.

The rearrangement uses TRBV27 and TRBJ1-5; D gene ambiguous. Germline CDR1 reads MNHEY; CDR2 reads SMNVEV (reference sequence). V was pared by 10 bases and J by 0 bases, with 31 bases between. The CDR3 spans 20 residues. In DNA form, the CDR3 reads TGTGCCATCAAATTCCGTATCCGGGAGTTTTTCTTTTATAGCAATCAGCCCCAGCATTTT. This codes for CAIKFRIREFFFYSNQPQHF.

This clone came up a few times. The chain has TRBV21-1 and TRBJ1-6. TRBV21-1 is classified as a pseudogene. The length of the CDR3 is 17 residues. The CDR3 here is CASIGRYRGSYNSPLHF. CDR3 in DNA: TGTGCCAGCATCGGGCGGTACCGGGGCTCCTATAATTCACCCCTCCACTTT.

This chain connects TRBV23-1 to TRBJ2-2; tentative D call: TRBD2 (5 bases). TRBV23-1 has ORF status, its function being uncertain. This CDR3 has 14 residues. The V end lost 6 bases, the J end lost 6 bases, and 14 bases lay between the germline ends. The CDR3 loop is CASRRPSGAGELFF. CDR3 in DNA: TGCGCCAGCAGGCGGCCCTCCGGGGCCGGGGAGCTGTTTTTT.

This rearrangement joins TRBV9 to TRBJ2-3, with TRBD2 matching over 8 bases. The CDR3 consists of 15 residues. In germline, CDR1 is SGDLS, CDR2 YYNGEE. Losses at the gene ends were 0 bases for V and 3 bases for J; bases not matched to a gene: 3. The CDR3, as DNA: TGTGCCAGCAGCGTAGTAGCGGGACCAACAGATACGCAGTATTTT. Encoded protein: CASSVVAGPTDTQYF.

V gene TRBV7-8 combines with J gene TRBJ1-5, with TRBD1 matching over 7 bases. Germline loops: CDR1 SGHVS, CDR2 FQNEAQ. The CDR3 consists of 16 residues. The V and J ends lost 3 bases and 3 bases, in that order; junction bases with no gene match: 8. The DNA for the CDR3 is TGTGCCAGCAGCTTGAGAGAACAGGGGTACAATCAGCCCCAGCATTTT. Its protein product is CASSLREQGYNQPQHF. Based on the CDR3 plus reference TRBV7-8 and TRBJ1-5, the full variable domain is GAGVSQSPRYKVAKRGQDVALRCDPISGHVSLFWYQQALGQGPEFLTYFQNEAQLDKSGLPSDRFFAERPEGSVSTLKIQRTQQEDSAVYLCASSLREQGYNQPQHFGDGTRLSIL.

The chain links TRBV10-3 to TRBJ2-1; 9 nucleotides agree with TRBD2. The CDR3 consists of 15 residues. The germline V gene encodes CDR1 ENHRY and CDR2 SYGVKD. J was trimmed by 9 bases and V by 5 bases; bases with no gene match: 11. CDR3 DNA sequence: TGTGCCATCAGTCCTAGCGGGACGGTACAAGGTGAGCAGTTCTTC. This sequence encodes CAISPSGTVQGEQFF.

The rearrangement links TRBV7-2 to TRBJ2-1; TRBD2 matches 13 bases. Germline V gene data show CDR1 as SGHTA and CDR2 as FQGNSA. V was pared by 5 bases and J by 8 bases, with 6 bases of the junction left unmatched. The CDR3 covers 15 residues. CDR3 DNA: TGTGCCAGCAGCCCCGGACTAGCGGGAGACGATGAGCAGTTCTTC. It translates to CASSPGLAGDDEQFF.

V gene TRBV2 combines with J gene TRBJ2-1; no clear D. Looked up from germline, CDR1 is SNHLY and CDR2 is FYNNEI. This CDR3 is 15 amino acids long. The V and J ends lost 4 bases and 1 base respectively, with 11 bases between them. The CDR3 nucleotides are TGTGCCAGCAGTGTCAGTTCACAGTCCTACAATGAGCAGTTCTTC. It encodes CASSVSSQSYNEQFF.

The rearrangement uses TRBV28 and TRBJ2-2; D perhaps matches TRBD2 (5 bases). The V and J ends lost 3 bases and 6 bases respectively, with 20 bases between them. Germline V gives CDR1 MDHEN, CDR2 SYDVKM. This CDR3 has 17 amino acids. The CDR3 DNA is TGTGCCAGCAGTTTTAACGACTATTACCCTGCCCCCGGGGAGCTGTTTTTT. This gives the protein CASSFNDYYPAPGELFF.

The chain combines TRBV27 with TRBJ2-7; 13 positions match TRBD2. This CDR3 comprises 15 residues. The V and J ends lost 2 bases and 6 bases, in that order; junction bases with no gene match: 4. Looked up from germline, CDR1 is MNHEY and CDR2 is SMNVEV (reference sequence). The CDR3 coding sequence is TGTGCCAGCAGTTTAGGACTAGCGGGAGTTGGCGAGCAGTACTTC. Translated, it gives CASSLGLAGVGEQYF.

The chain is built from TRBV11-2 and TRBJ2-7; 8 nucleotides agree with TRBD2. CDR1 is SGHAT, CDR2 FQNNGV, per germline. Trimming took 3 bases from V and 5 from J; bases not matched to a gene: 9. The CDR3 length is 15 residues. The CDR3: CASSFTSGSVDEQYF. The CDR3 DNA is TGTGCCAGCAGCTTTACGAGCGGGAGCGTCGACGAGCAGTACTTC.